Each of the 20 T cell receptor beta chains below was sequenced from the same sample in a study of OX40 agonist ivuxolimab in advanced cancers. The protocol was immunoSEQ multiplex PCR, while the TCRdb copy is restricted to in-frame clones and leaves out a portion. The sample consists of 40,000 or so clones, roughly 82% of them appearing once. This specimen was CD4+ or CD8+ T cells sorted from blood, taken in a trial of the OX40 agonist ivuxolimab. These receptors were taken from an adult with an advanced solid tumor such as melanoma, head and neck, liver or kidney cancer.

The chain joins TRBV15 to TRBJ2-3, with D maybe TRBD1 (6 bases). The germline V and J ends were trimmed by 0 bases and 4 bases, with 11 bases remaining between them. CDR1 LNHNV and CDR2 YYDKDF come from the germline V gene (reference sequence). The CDR3 is 15 amino acids. The CDR3 protein is CATSRDRQGSDTQYF. In DNA, the CDR3 is TGTGCCACCAGCAGAGATCGCCAGGGGTCAGATACGCAGTATTTT. Variable domain in full (rest from reference TRBV15 and TRBJ2-3): DAMVIQNPRYQVTQFGKPVTLSCSQTLNHNVMYWYQQKSSQAPKLLFHYYDKDFNNEADTPDNFQSRRPNTSFCFLDIRSPGLGDTAMYLCATSRDRQGSDTQYFGPGTRLTVL.

The chain uses TRBV29-1 and TRBJ1-2, with D maybe TRBD1 (6 bases). The CDR3 loop spans 13 amino acids. Germline CDR1 SQVTM, CDR2 ANQGSEA. V was trimmed by 5 bases and J by 0 bases, leaving 10 bases between them. The CDR3 nucleotides are TGCAGCGTTATGACAGGAACTAACTATGGCTACACCTTC. Translated: CSVMTGTNYGYTF.

The chain carries TRBV2 and TRBJ1-1; TRBD1 might be the D (5 bases). The V end was cut by 3 bases, the J end by 10 bases, with 12 bases between. CDR1 is SNHLY, CDR2 FYNNEI, per germline. The CDR3 sequence is 12 residues long. CDR3 in amino acids: CASSDRALVAFF. CDR3 nucleotide sequence: TGTGCCAGCAGTGACAGGGCCCTCGTAGCTTTCTTT.

This sequence joins TRBV6-5 and TRBJ2-7, with a possible D match to TRBD1 (6 bases). The V and J ends lost 2 bases and 5 bases respectively, with 16 bases between them. The CDR3 sequence is 15 residues long. Germline V gives CDR1 MNHEY, CDR2 SVGAGI. The CDR3 loop reads CASSYVGTSKHEQYF. CDR3 nucleotides: TGTGCCAGCAGTTACGTAGGGACAAGTAAGCACGAGCAGTACTTC.

This chain links TRBV11-3 with TRBJ2-5, with a possible D match to TRBD2 (6 bases). V was trimmed by 5 bases and J by 4 bases, leaving 20 bases between them. There are 16 residues in the CDR3. The V gene's germline CDR1 is SGHNT and CDR2 YENEEA. This CDR3 is CASSQTIGTVGETQYF. CDR3 bases: TGTGCCAGCAGCCAAACGATCGGGACTGTGGGAGAGACCCAGTACTTC.

This clone was found a few times. The CDR3 nucleotides are TGCGCCAGCAGGACTAGCGGGGGGAATGAGCAGTTCTTC. This codes for CASRTSGGNEQFF. The rearrangement links TRBV10-2 to TRBJ2-1; 13 nucleotides agree with TRBD2. The CDR3 spans 13 residues. Germline lookup yields CDR1 WSHSY and CDR2 SAAADI. Losses at the gene ends were 6 bases for V and 7 bases for J; bases not matched to a gene: 0.

The CDR3: CASDRGYGYTF. The CDR3, as DNA: TGTGCCAGCGACAGGGGCTATGGCTACACCTTC. This chain uses TRBV2 with TRBJ1-2; 8 bases agree with TRBD1. The CDR3 is made up of 11 amino acids. Per the germline V gene, CDR1 is SNHLY and CDR2 is FYNNEI. V gave up 8 bases and J gave up 4 bases; unmatched junction bases: 0.

This clone appeared once. This rearrangement joins TRBV11-1 to TRBJ1-2; no clear D. The CDR3 has 13 residues. Trimming cost V 1 base and J 1 base, with 4 bases left between them. Germline lookup yields CDR1 SGHAT and CDR2 FQDESV (reference sequence). DNA of the CDR3: TGTGCCAGCAGCTTAGGAGTTAACTATGGCTACACCTTC. This encodes CASSLGVNYGYTF.

This chain connects TRBV6-5 to TRBJ1-1; tentative D call: TRBD1 (5 bases). CDR1 is MNHEY, CDR2 SVGAGI, per germline. The V gene lost 5 bases and the J gene lost 4 bases, with 14 bases spanning the gap. CDR3 length: 14 amino acids. In DNA form, the CDR3 reads TGTGCCAGCAGTGCTCAGGGAAGAGGCACTGAAGCTTTCTTT. Encoded protein: CASSAQGRGTEAFF.

The V call is TRBV5-1, the J call TRBJ1-5; no clear D. V lost 5 bases and J 4 bases, leaving 10 bases between the germline ends. CDR1 is SGHRS, CDR2 YFSETQ, per germline. CDR3 length: 13 residues. In DNA, the CDR3 is TGCGCCAGCAGAACCGGAACTAATCAGCCCCAGCATTTT. This encodes CASRTGTNQPQHF. Variable domain in full (rest from reference TRBV5-1 and TRBJ1-5): KAGVTQTPRYLIKTRGQQVTLSCSPISGHRSVSWYQQTPGQGLQFLFEYFSETQRNKGNFPGRFSGRQFSNSRSEMNVSTLELGDSALYLCASRTGTNQPQHFGDGTRLSIL.

The rearrangement joins TRBV28 to TRBJ2-2; D ambiguous. Trimming cost V 6 bases and J 5 bases, with 16 bases left between them. CDR3 length: 15 amino acids. Germline-derived CDR1 and CDR2 are MDHEN and SYDVKM. CDR3 nucleotide sequence: TGTGCCAGCAGGGCCAAAATGGTGCCGACCGGGGAGCTGTTTTTT. Translation gives CASRAKMVPTGELFF.

This chain connects TRBV2 to TRBJ2-5; D is unresolved. The end of the DNA aligns better with TRBJ2-7, so the J call may be wrong. The CDR3 loop spans 14 amino acids. Germline-derived CDR1 and CDR2 are SNHLY and FYNNEI. The CDR3 sequence is CASSAYAATYEQYF. CDR3 in DNA: TGTGCCAGCAGTGCCTATGCGGCCACCTACGAGCAGTACTTC.

The sample holds one count of this clone. The gene calls are TRBV10-1 and TRBJ2-7; no clear D gene. From germline, CDR1 is WNHNN and CDR2 SYGVQD (reference sequence). This CDR3 contains 13 residues. V was pared by 7 bases and J by 6 bases, with 16 bases between. In nucleotides, the CDR3 is TGCGCCAGCACCAAGACGGTGAGCGTCGAGCAGTACTTC. This gives the protein CASTKTVSVEQYF.

V gene TRBV7-8 combines with J gene TRBJ1-1, with no clear D. Germline V gene data show CDR1 as SGHVS and CDR2 as FQNEAQ. CDR3 length: 13 amino acids. Trimming took off 5 bases at V and 0 bases at J, with 7 bases between the two ends. The CDR3 nucleotides are TGTGCCAGCAGCCGAGGGCTGAACACTGAAGCTTTCTTT. This translates into CASSRGLNTEAFF.

There are a few counts of this clone. The chain links TRBV19 to TRBJ2-6, with unresolved D. Between the trimmed V and J ends, which lost 3 bases and 0 bases, there was a span of 9 bases. The CDR3 is made up of 16 amino acids. Germline values: CDR1 LNHDA, CDR2 SQIVND (reference sequence). The CDR3 is CASSIPPVSGANVLTF. The CDR3 DNA is TGTGCCAGTAGTATTCCCCCCGTCTCTGGGGCCAACGTCCTGACTTTC.

The chain is built from TRBV14 and TRBJ2-7; D could derive from TRBD1 or TRBD2 (5 bases each). This CDR3 has 12 amino acids. Germline CDR1 and CDR2: SGHDN and FVKESK. Trimming left V 4 bases short and J 1 base short, with 5 bases between. The CDR3, as DNA: TGTGCCAGCAGCCGGGGGTCCTACGAGCAGTACTTC. Residues: CASSRGSYEQYF.

V is TRBV7-9 and J is TRBJ1-4, with 8 bases identical to TRBD1. CDR1 is SEHNR, CDR2 FQNEAQ, per germline (reference sequence). The trim removed 11 bases at V and 3 bases at J, leaving 8 bases unmatched. This CDR3 has 14 residues. CDR3 amino acids: CALQGAASNEKLFF. The CDR3 nucleotides are TGTGCCCTCCAGGGGGCGGCCTCTAATGAAAAACTGTTTTTT.

The genes are TRBV14 and TRBJ2-7; 8 bases fit TRBD1. This CDR3 is 14 amino acids long. With 1 base clipped from V and 6 bases from J, the junction kept 5 bases outside the gene matches. Germline CDR1 is SGHDN and CDR2 is FVKESK. The CDR3 is CASSQAGTGREQYF. CDR3 sequence (DNA): TGTGCCAGCAGCCAAGCTGGGACAGGACGCGAGCAGTACTTC.

CDR3 sequence reads: CASSPVTSGSSYEQYF. For the CDR3, the DNA is TGTGCCAGCTCACCCGTGACTAGCGGGAGCTCCTACGAGCAGTACTTC. The chain uses TRBV18 and TRBJ2-7; 12 nucleotides agree with TRBD2. The germline gives CDR1 KGHSH, CDR2 LQKENI. Trimming at V came to 3 bases and at J to 0 bases, leaving 3 bases not matched to a gene. The CDR3 extends over 16 amino acids.

This clone was counted a few times. This sequence joins TRBV30 and TRBJ1-1; D is possibly TRBD1 (5 bases). The germline CDR1 and CDR2 sequences are GTSNPN and SVGIG (reference sequence). The CDR3 covers 15 residues. Between the trimmed V and J ends, which lost 4 bases and 9 bases, there was a span of 24 bases. DNA of the CDR3: TGTGCCTGGACCCTAGGGGCAGGCGGACCGAGTAAAGCTTTCTTT. This codes for CAWTLGAGGPSKAFF. Variable domain in full (rest from reference TRBV30 and TRBJ1-1): SQTIHQWPATLVQPVGSPLSLECTVEGTSNPNLYWYRQAAGRGLQLLFYSVGIGQISSEVPQNLSASRPQDRQFILSSKKLLLSDSGFYLCAWTLGAGGPSKAFFGQGTRLTVV.